These 9 T cell receptor beta chains came from one sample sequenced in a study of blood T cell repertoires in COVID-19. Clones were sequenced by immunoSEQ multiplex PCR, and TCRdb holds only the in-frame ones, with some missing. Among approximately 300,000 clones listed, 70% to 85% were seen once. The sequenced material came from peripheral blood. These receptors came from a human donor with COVID-19, enrolled during active disease. The donor label of this sample is uncertain.

V gene TRBV6-6 combines with J gene TRBJ1-2; D might be TRBD1 (5 bases). Germline CDR1 is MNHNY and CDR2 is SVGAGI (reference sequence). V was cut by 4 bases and J by 8 bases, with 20 bases left in between. The CDR3 has 15 residues. DNA of the CDR3: TGTGCCAGCAGTTTTAGTGGCGGGGACCCTCCCGGCTACACCTTC. As protein: CASSFSGGDPPGYTF.

V is TRBV10-2 and J is TRBJ1-2; a weak D match, TRBD1 (5 bases). CDR1 and CDR2 from the germline V gene are WSHSY and SAAADI. The V end lost 2 bases, the J end lost 3 bases, and 10 bases lay between the germline ends. The CDR3 runs to 14 residues. CDR3 DNA: TGCGCCAGCAGTGAGAAAGCGGGGCACTATGGCTACACCTTC. Translation: CASSEKAGHYGYTF.

The chain links TRBV5-4 to TRBJ2-2, with 11 bases lining up with TRBD2. After removal of 3 bases from V and 6 bases from J, the junction contained 7 bases not matched to a gene. Germline CDR1 is SGHNT and CDR2 is YYREEE (reference sequence). The CDR3 runs 16 residues. This chain's CDR3 is CASSSPTSGISGELFF. The CDR3 DNA follows: TGTGCCAGCAGCTCACCGACTAGCGGGATATCCGGGGAGCTGTTTTTT.

The chain recombines TRBV3-1 (or the pseudogene TRBV3-2) with TRBJ1-2, with D maybe TRBD1 (5 bases). Germline CDR1 LGHDT, CDR2 YNNKEL (reference sequence). The CDR3 has 14 residues. V was cut by 5 bases and J by 4 bases, with 14 bases left in between. The CDR3 DNA reads TGTGCCAGCAGCGCAAGTTCAGGGATCTATGGCTACACCTTC. This gives the protein CASSASSGIYGYTF.

V gene TRBV19 combines with J gene TRBJ1-2; 7 nucleotides match TRBD1. CDR3 length: 15 residues. V gave up 5 bases and J gave up 5 bases; unmatched junction bases: 11. From germline, CDR1 is LNHDA and CDR2 SQIVND (reference sequence). The CDR3 region is CASSDFSGQSYGYTF. The DNA for the CDR3 is TGTGCCAGTAGTGACTTCTCGGGACAGAGTTATGGCTACACCTTC.

This sequence joins TRBV29-1 and TRBJ2-1; D remains unclear. Trimming removed 6 bases at V and 9 bases at J, with 15 bases between. Germline CDR1 is SQVTM and CDR2 is ANQGSEA. The CDR3 is 12 amino acids. The CDR3 loop is CSVALGGIEQFF. CDR3 coding DNA: TGCAGCGTCGCCCTAGGTGGCATTGAGCAGTTCTTC.

This rearrangement joins TRBV9 to TRBJ1-2; D call uncertain. V was clipped by 4 bases and J by 7 bases, with 11 bases between them. CDR1 and CDR2 from the germline V gene are SGDLS and YYNGEE. The CDR3 is 12 residues long. The CDR3 DNA reads as TGTGCCAGCAGCCCCCACGGCGGTGGCTACACCTTC. Protein sequence: CASSPHGGGYTF.

The gene calls are TRBV27 and TRBJ2-3; D is undetermined. V gave up 9 bases and J gave up 4 bases, with 5 bases separating them. Germline V gene data show CDR1 as MNHEY and CDR2 as SMNVEV (reference sequence). This CDR3 comprises 10 residues. The CDR3 region is CASLSDTQYF. The CDR3 region has the DNA TGTGCCAGTCTTTCAGATACGCAGTATTTT.

This CDR3 reads CASRSGSEAFF. CDR3 coding DNA: TGTGCCAGCAGATCGGGATCTGAAGCTTTCTTT. V gene TRBV28 combines with J gene TRBJ1-1, with unresolved D. The CDR3 sequence is 11 residues long. Looked up from germline, CDR1 is MDHEN and CDR2 is SYDVKM. Deletions cut 6 bases from V and 6 bases from J, with 8 bases between.